One sample yielded the 14 T cell receptor beta chains listed below, sequenced in a study of T-cell reconstitution after alpha-beta-depleted transplantation in children. Using unique molecular identifiers, the investigators prepared the TCRbeta library. Each CDR3 protein gets one entry after TCRdb re-called the PCR reads with MiXCR. Here the sample spans some 150,000 distinct CDR3 sequences, about 9% being singletons. The material was PBMCs, mostly from graft donor cells, obtained 180 days after TCRalphabeta/CD19-depleted stem cell transplant. The receptors stem from a female patient aged 2 to 10 who had a stem cell transplant for congenital amegakaryocytic thrombocytopenia, so the T cells may come from the graft donor.

Worth noting for this clonotype: This clone may be a read error of a much larger clone one base away. V usage is TRBV5-1 and J usage is TRBJ2-7; D is unresolved. The V end lost 0 bases, the J end lost 3 bases, and 13 bases lay between the germline ends. The CDR3 length is 15 residues. The germline V gene encodes CDR1 SGHRS and CDR2 YFSETQ. CDR3 nucleotide sequence: TGCGCCAGCAGCTTGGATGTGGGCCGTAGCTACGAGCAGTACTTC. It is translated as CASSLDVGRSYEQYF.

This clonotype was recorded a few times. The V and J genes are TRBV20-1 and TRBJ2-3; D not resolved. Per the germline V gene, CDR1 is DFQATT and CDR2 is SNEGSKA (reference sequence). CDR3 length equals 16 residues. Trimming pared 3 bases from V and 0 bases from J, leaving 16 bases between. The CDR3: CSASSDVASSTDTQYF. DNA of the CDR3: TGCAGTGCTAGCAGTGACGTGGCCTCTAGCACAGATACGCAGTATTTT.

This clonotype was picked up many times. The chain employs TRBV7-9 and TRBJ2-3; the D is unclear. Trimming shortened V by 2 bases and J by 2 bases, and 14 bases separated the two germline ends. Germline loops: CDR1 SEHNR, CDR2 FQNEAQ (reference sequence). This CDR3 is built from 16 residues. The DNA of the CDR3 is TGTGCCAGCAGCTTATCAGACTCTCCAAACACAGATACGCAGTATTTT. Its protein product is CASSLSDSPNTDTQYF.

In this sample, this clonotype turned up many times. The chain joins TRBV5-1 to TRBJ2-2; no firm D call. V was clipped by 1 base and J by 1 base, with 5 bases between them. CDR3 length: 14 amino acids. Germline-derived CDR1 and CDR2 are SGHRS and YFSETQ. The CDR3 bases are TGCGCCAGCAGCTTGCCCGGGAACACCGGGGAGCTGTTTTTT. This translates into CASSLPGNTGELFF. Based on the CDR3 plus reference TRBV5-1 and TRBJ2-2, the full variable domain is KAGVTQTPRYLIKTRGQQVTLSCSPISGHRSVSWYQQTPGQGLQFLFEYFSETQRNKGNFPGRFSGRQFSNSRSEMNVSTLELGDSALYLCASSLPGNTGELFFGEGSRLTVL.

This clonotype was counted at least ten times. The V gene is TRBV18, the J gene TRBJ2-2; D is ambiguous. The CDR3 is made up of 12 amino acids. The germline V gene has CDR1 KGHSH and CDR2 LQKENI. The V end lost 8 bases, the J end lost 6 bases, and 10 bases lay between the germline ends. The CDR3 loop is CASTLGSGELFF. The CDR3 DNA is TGTGCCAGCACCCTCGGCTCCGGGGAGCTGTTTTTT.

This clonotype was counted at least ten times. The rearrangement uses TRBV20-1 and TRBJ1-6, with D perhaps TRBD1 (6 bases). The germline V gene has CDR1 DFQATT and CDR2 SNEGSKA (reference sequence). V was trimmed by 0 bases and J by 8 bases, leaving 17 bases between them. CDR3 length: 16 residues. CDR3 bases: TGCAGTGCTAGAGATGGGGGACACCTCCGTGATTCACCCCTCCACTTT. Translating it yields CSARDGGHLRDSPLHF.

Notes on this clonotype: One base away lies a much larger clone, so this may be a sequencing read error. The CDR3 here is CASRQGGVFAELFF. The CDR3, as DNA: TGTGCCAGCAGACAGGGAGGGGTGTTCGCGGAGCTGTTTTTT. The chain couples TRBV27 to TRBJ2-2, with D tentatively TRBD2 (7 bases). The CDR3 length is 14 residues. V lost 6 bases, J lost 10 bases, and 18 bases lay in between. Germline V gene lookup returns CDR1 MNHEY and CDR2 SMNVEV (reference sequence).

This clonotype was found a few times. The chain employs TRBV5-1 and TRBJ2-1; 7 bases are a match to TRBD1. Trimming at V came to 2 bases and at J to 8 bases, leaving 4 bases not matched to a gene. The CDR3 loop spans 13 amino acids. In germline, CDR1 is SGHRS, CDR2 YFSETQ. For the CDR3, the DNA is TGCGCCAGCAGCTTAGAGGGGGCATATGAGCAGTTCTTC. Protein: CASSLEGAYEQFF.

This clonotype appeared many times. J is TRBJ2-1 and V is TRBV10-3, with 9 bases fitting TRBD2. With 1 base clipped from V and 6 bases from J, the junction kept 4 bases outside the gene matches. Germline lookup yields CDR1 ENHRY and CDR2 SYGVKD. The CDR3 contains 15 residues. The DNA of the CDR3 is TGTGCCATCAGTGAGTTTAGCGGGAGTTTCAATGAGCAGTTCTTC. This gives the protein CAISEFSGSFNEQFF.

The table lists this clonotype with many counts. The V and J genes are TRBV5-1 and TRBJ1-2; D is uncertain. The CDR3 contains 14 residues. Germline V gene lookup returns CDR1 SGHRS and CDR2 YFSETQ. V was shortened by 0 bases and J by 4 bases, with 10 bases between the two germline ends. In DNA form, the CDR3 reads TGCGCCAGCAGCTTGGTTGGAGGGCCCTATGGCTACACCTTC. Translating gives CASSLVGGPYGYTF.

This clonotype was observed many times. This chain links TRBV5-6 with TRBJ1-2; no reliable D call. This CDR3 is built from 14 residues. The ends were cut back, 2 bases at V and 3 bases at J, with 11 bases in the middle. Per germline, CDR1 SGHDT and CDR2 YYEEEE. The CDR3: CASSFYGLDYGYTF. The CDR3 DNA is TGTGCCAGCAGCTTTTACGGGTTGGACTATGGCTACACCTTC.

This clonotype was recorded a few times. The chain employs TRBV28 and TRBJ2-2; D not certain. CDR1 and CDR2 (germline): MDHEN, SYDVKM. This CDR3 has 16 amino acids. Between the trimmed V and J ends, which lost 3 bases and 4 bases, there was a span of 15 bases. DNA for the CDR3: TGTGCCAGCAGTTTGGTATCCTCCTGGAGCACCGGGGAGCTGTTTTTT. This sequence encodes CASSLVSSWSTGELFF.

This clonotype occurred many times. V is TRBV7-2 and J is TRBJ2-3, with a possible D match to TRBD2 (5 bases). This CDR3 spans 13 amino acids. Germline V gene sequence: CDR1 SGHTA, CDR2 FQGNSA. V was shortened by 5 bases and J by 6 bases, with 12 bases between the two germline ends. The CDR3 loop reads CASSPPLADTQYF. Written as DNA, the CDR3 is TGTGCCAGCAGCCCCCCGCTAGCTGATACGCAGTATTTT.

This clonotype has more than one count but fewer than ten. V usage is TRBV15 and J usage is TRBJ2-7; 14 bases fit TRBD2. V shed 3 bases, J shed 6 bases, and the junction held 4 bases outside the gene matches. The germline CDR1 and CDR2 sequences are LNHNV and YYDKDF (reference sequence). The CDR3 consists of 15 residues. This CDR3 is CATSRGLAGVAEQYF. CDR3 bases: TGTGCCACCAGCAGGGGACTAGCGGGAGTCGCCGAGCAGTACTTC.